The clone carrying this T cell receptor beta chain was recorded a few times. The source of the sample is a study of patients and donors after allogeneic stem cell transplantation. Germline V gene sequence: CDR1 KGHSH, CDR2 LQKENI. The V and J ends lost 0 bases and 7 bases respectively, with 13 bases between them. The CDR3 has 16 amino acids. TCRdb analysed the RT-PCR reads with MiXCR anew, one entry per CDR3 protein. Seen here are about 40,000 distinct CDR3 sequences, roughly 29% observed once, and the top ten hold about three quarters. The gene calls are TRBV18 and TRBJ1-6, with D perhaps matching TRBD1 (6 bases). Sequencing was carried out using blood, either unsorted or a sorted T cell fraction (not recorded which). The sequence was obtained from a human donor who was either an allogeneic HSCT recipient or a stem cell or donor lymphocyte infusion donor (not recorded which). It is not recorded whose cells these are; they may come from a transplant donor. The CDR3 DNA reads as TGTGCCAGCTCACCACCAACCGGGGGCCAAAATTCACCCCTCCACTTT. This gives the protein CASSPPTGGQNSPLHF.